This T cell receptor beta chain emerged from a study of cytomegalovirus exposure and HLA in healthy donors. Study outcomes and limitations: Further analysis was carried out later, and it showed several of the most significant clusters appearing linked to common viral pathogens. Immune exposure information available was restricted to CMV serostatus. Reported results showed that the classifier diagnosed cytomegalovirus status with high specificity and sensitivity.

Concerning this clone: What it binds is not known.

CDR1 is MGHRA, CDR2 YSYEKL, per germline. The CDR3 extends over 14 amino acids. Trimming shortened V by 3 bases and J by 2 bases, and 10 bases separated the two germline ends. The PCR made use of 60 Vbeta and 13 Jbeta primers. The repertoire was sequenced with immunoSEQ multiplex PCR; TCRdb's copy has only in-frame clones and lacks some. The sample contains some 180,000 clones, about 90% of which appear only once. Specimen: PBMCs. This chain links TRBV4-1 with TRBJ2-5; D is possibly TRBD2 (6 bases). This TCR was recovered from a girl under three years old in good health and CMV-seronegative. The CDR3 DNA follows: TGCGCCAGCAGCCACCCTAGCGATCAAGAGACCCAGTACTTC. This sequence encodes CASSHPSDQETQYF.